This T cell receptor beta chain was captured by sequencing in a study of blood T cell repertoires in COVID-19. Study information: T cells, B-cell-depleted T cells, or PBMCs provided the cDNA or gDNA that served as material.

The V and J ends lost 9 bases and 2 bases, in that order; junction bases with no gene match: 1. Germline assignment: CDR1 ENHRY and CDR2 SYGVKD. This CDR3 is 13 amino acids long. In the original workflow: The authors estimated nucleated cell counts from reference gene primer amplification. TCRdb keeps only in-frame clones here, not all; method: immunoSEQ multiplex PCR. D and trimming come from the DNA, and the V and J calls and clone size come from that table. The sample shows about 79,000 clones, 85% to 90% of them seen only once. The receptor was isolated from a man aged 65-85 years with active or convalescent COVID-19. The chain recombines TRBV10-3 with TRBJ2-1, with 10 bases aligning to TRBD2. The sequenced sample was peripheral blood. CDR3: CAMTSGPYNEQFF. In DNA, the CDR3 is TGTGCCATGACTAGCGGGCCCTACAATGAGCAGTTCTTC.